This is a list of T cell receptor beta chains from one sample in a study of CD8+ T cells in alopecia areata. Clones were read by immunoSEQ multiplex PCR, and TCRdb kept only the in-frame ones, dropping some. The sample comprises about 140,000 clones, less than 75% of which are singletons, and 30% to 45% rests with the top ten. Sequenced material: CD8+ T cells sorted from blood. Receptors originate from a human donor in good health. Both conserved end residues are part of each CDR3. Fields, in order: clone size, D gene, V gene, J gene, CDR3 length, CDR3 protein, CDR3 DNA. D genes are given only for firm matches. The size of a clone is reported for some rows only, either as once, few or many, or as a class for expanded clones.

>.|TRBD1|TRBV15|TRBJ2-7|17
CATSRDSGRGPSYEQYF
TGTGCCACCAGCAGAGATTCGGGCAGGGGGCCCTCCTACGAGCAGTACTTC
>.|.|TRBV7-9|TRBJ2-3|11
CASSLFGTQYF
TGTGCCAGCAGCTTATTCGGTACGCAGTATTTT
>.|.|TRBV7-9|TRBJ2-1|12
CASSLGASGSFF
TGTGCCAGCAGCTTAGGTGCTAGTGGATCGTTCTTC
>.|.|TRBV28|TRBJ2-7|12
CASSRVGVEQYF
TGTGCCAGCAGCCGCGTTGGGGTCGAGCAGTACTTC
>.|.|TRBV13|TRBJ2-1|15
CASSLEDKSYNEQFF
TGTGCCAGCAGCTTAGAAGATAAGTCCTACAATGAGCAGTTCTTC
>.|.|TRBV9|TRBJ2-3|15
CASSEGGVGTDTQYF
TGTGCCAGCAGCGAGGGCGGGGTGGGCACAGATACGCAGTATTTT
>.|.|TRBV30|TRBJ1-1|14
CAWSDRGGLTEAFF
TGTGCCTGGAGTGATCGGGGAGGGTTGACTGAAGCTTTCTTT
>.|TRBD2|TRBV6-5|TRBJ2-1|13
CASTSGHDNEQFF
TGTGCCAGTACTAGCGGGCATGACAATGAGCAGTTCTTC
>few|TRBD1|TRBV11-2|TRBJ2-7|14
CASSFGQVAYEQYF
TGTGCCAGCAGCTTCGGACAGGTAGCCTACGAGCAGTACTTC
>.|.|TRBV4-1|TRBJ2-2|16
CASSQDLTMGAGELFF
TGCGCCAGCAGCCAAGATTTGACAATGGGCGCCGGGGAGCTGTTTTTT
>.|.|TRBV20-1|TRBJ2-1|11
CSAQGLGEQFF
TGCAGTGCTCAGGGGTTGGGAGAGCAGTTCTTC
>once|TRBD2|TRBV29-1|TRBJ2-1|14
CSVELAGARNEQFF
TGCAGCGTTGAACTAGCGGGAGCTCGAAATGAGCAGTTCTTC
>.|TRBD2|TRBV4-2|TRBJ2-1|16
CASSQPTSGRFNEQFF
TGTGCCAGCAGCCAACCTACTAGCGGGAGGTTCAATGAGCAGTTCTTC
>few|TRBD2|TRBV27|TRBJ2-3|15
CASRFRTSGTDTQYF
TGTGCCAGCAGATTCCGGACTAGCGGCACAGATACGCAGTATTTT
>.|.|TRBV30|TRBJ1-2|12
CAWSGTGKGYTF
TGTGCCTGGAGCGGGACGGGGAAAGGCTACACCTTC
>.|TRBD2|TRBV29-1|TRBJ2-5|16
CSVEAAREGRGETQYF
TGCAGCGTTGAAGCGGCGCGGGAGGGGCGGGGAGAGACCCAGTACTTC
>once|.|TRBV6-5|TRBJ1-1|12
CASRTPNTEAFF
TGTGCCAGCAGGACCCCGAACACTGAAGCTTTCTTT
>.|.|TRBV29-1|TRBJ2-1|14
CSVVYRGSYNEQFF
TGCAGCGTTGTTTACAGAGGCTCCTACAATGAGCAGTTCTTC
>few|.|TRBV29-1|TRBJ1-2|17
CSVEDRTARKTNYGYTF
TGCAGCGTTGAAGATCGGACAGCTCGCAAAACTAACTATGGCTACACCTTC
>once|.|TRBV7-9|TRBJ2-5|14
CASSLTGVRETQYF
TGTGCCAGCAGCCTAACAGGAGTTAGGGAGACCCAGTACTTC
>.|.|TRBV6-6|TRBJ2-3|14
CASVGITSPDTQYF
TGTGCCAGCGTGGGGATCACATCCCCCGATACGCAGTATTTT
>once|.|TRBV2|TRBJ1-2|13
CASSAGPHYGYTF
TGTGCCAGCAGTGCTGGACCACACTATGGCTACACCTTC
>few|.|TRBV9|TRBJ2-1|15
CASSHRDGKNNEQFF
TGTGCCAGCAGCCACCGGGACGGGAAGAACAATGAGCAGTTCTTC
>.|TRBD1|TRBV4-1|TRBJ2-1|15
CASSLTGVSYNEQFF
TGCGCCAGCAGCTTGACAGGGGTCTCCTACAATGAGCAGTTCTTC
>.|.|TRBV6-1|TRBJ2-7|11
CASNQGLEQYF
TGTGCCAGCAACCAGGGGCTCGAGCAGTACTTC
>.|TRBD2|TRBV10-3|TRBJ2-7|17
CAISESASGRAGYEQYF
TGTGCCATCAGTGAGTCCGCTAGCGGGAGGGCCGGGTACGAGCAGTACTTC
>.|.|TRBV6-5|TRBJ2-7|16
CASSYSVSGEVYEQYF
TGTGCCAGCAGTTACTCGGTGTCTGGGGAGGTTTACGAGCAGTACTTC
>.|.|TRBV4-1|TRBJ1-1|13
CASSLGGGTEAFF
TGCGCCAGCAGCCTCGGGGGTGGGACTGAAGCTTTCTTT
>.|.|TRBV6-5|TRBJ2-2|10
CASGTGELFF
TGTGCCAGCGGTACCGGGGAGCTGTTTTTT
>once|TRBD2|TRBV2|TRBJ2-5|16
CASNPASGRGRETQYF
TGTGCCAGCAACCCGGCTAGCGGGAGAGGTCGAGAGACCCAGTACTTC
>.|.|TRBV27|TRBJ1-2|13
CASSPSRSYGYTF
TGTGCCAGCAGTCCCTCCCGGTCTTATGGCTACACCTTC
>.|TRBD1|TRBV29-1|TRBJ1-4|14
CSVITGVANEKLFF
TGCAGCGTTATAACAGGGGTGGCTAATGAAAAACTGTTTTTT
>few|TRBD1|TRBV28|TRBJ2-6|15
CASNTGVSGANVLTF
TGTGCCAGCAACACAGGGGTATCTGGGGCCAACGTCCTGACTTTC
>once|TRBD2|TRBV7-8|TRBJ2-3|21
CASSLGFLGTSLTTSTDTQYF
TGTGCCAGCAGCTTAGGCTTTCTAGGGACTAGCCTCACTACTAGCACAGATACGCAGTATTTT
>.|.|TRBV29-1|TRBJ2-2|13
CSVVLGNTGELFF
TGCAGCGTTGTACTTGGAAACACCGGGGAGCTGTTTTTT
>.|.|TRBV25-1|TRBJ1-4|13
CASTLATNEKLFF
TGTGCCAGCACTTTGGCTACTAATGAAAAACTGTTTTTT